A selection of T cell receptor beta chains follows, all from one sample in a study of shared clonotypes between healthy human individuals. Libraries were prepared by immunoSEQ multiplex PCR; TCRdb keeps only in-frame clonotypes and omits some of them. The table records about a million clones, about 74% of them present only once. The sequencing input was memory CD4+ T cells sorted from blood. The receptors derive from a man younger than 35 in good health. Both conserved end residues are part of each CDR3. The D gene is left open where the match is weak. Size is stated for part of the rows, as once, few or many counts, or as a class when the clone is expanded.

J: TRBJ2-1; size: .; V: TRBV9; D: TRBD1; DNA: TGTGCCAGCAGCGACCGGGACAGCGTCCTGAGTGTGGGCAATGAGCAGTTCTTC; CDR3: CASSDRDSVLSVGNEQFF
J: TRBJ1-5; size: .; V: TRBV4-3; D: .; DNA: TGCGCCAGCAGCCAAGAGCCGAGTTCTCAGCCCCAGCATTTT; CDR3: CASSQEPSSQPQHF
J: TRBJ2-7; size: .; V: TRBV15; D: TRBD1; DNA: TGTGCCACCAGCAGATCAGGGACAGATTACGAGCAGTACTTC; CDR3: CATSRSGTDYEQYF
J: TRBJ2-7; size: .; V: TRBV6-1; D: TRBD2; DNA: TGTGCCAGCAGTGTTGGGTTAGCGGGAACCTACGAGCAGTACTTC; CDR3: CASSVGLAGTYEQYF
J: TRBJ1-4; size: .; V: TRBV4-1; D: TRBD1; DNA: TGCGCCAGCAGCCTAGACAGGGCCGGGGAAAAACTGTTTTTT; CDR3: CASSLDRAGEKLFF
J: TRBJ1-6; size: few; V: TRBV28; D: TRBD1; DNA: TGTGCCAGCAGCTTAGGACAGGGGCGGATAAATTCACCCCTCCACTTT; CDR3: CASSLGQGRINSPLHF
J: TRBJ2-7; size: .; V: TRBV7-2; D: TRBD1; DNA: TGTGCCAGCAGCTCAGGGGGACGTGTGAGAGAGCAGTACTTC; CDR3: CASSSGGRVREQYF
J: TRBJ1-5; size: few; V: TRBV30; D: .; DNA: TGTGCCTGGAGTAGATCTAGCAATCAGCCCCAGCATTTT; CDR3: CAWSRSSNQPQHF
J: TRBJ2-1; size: .; V: TRBV27; D: .; DNA: TGTGCCAGCAGTTTCTGGGTGGGGGAAAAAAATGAGCAGTTCTTC; CDR3: CASSFWVGEKNEQFF
J: TRBJ2-5; size: .; V: TRBV28; D: .; DNA: TGTGCCAGCAGCCTTCCAGGGTTCCAAGAGACCCAGTACTTC; CDR3: CASSLPGFQETQYF
J: TRBJ2-7; size: .; V: TRBV5-4; D: .; DNA: TGTGCCAGCAGCCCGACGCCAGGCTACGAACAGTACTTC; CDR3: CASSPTPGYEQYF
J: TRBJ1-1; size: .; V: TRBV7-9; D: .; DNA: TGTGCCAGCAGCTTAGAGGGGACGGACACTGAAGCTTTCTTT; CDR3: CASSLEGTDTEAFF
J: TRBJ1-5; size: .; V: TRBV5-6; D: TRBD1; DNA: TGTGCCAGCAGCGTAGGACAGGGGGACTGGCCCCAGCATTTT; CDR3: CASSVGQGDWPQHF
J: TRBJ1-1; size: few; V: TRBV5-5; D: .; DNA: TGTGCCAGCAGCTATATGGGGGCTGAAGCTTTCTTT; CDR3: CASSYMGAEAFF
J: TRBJ1-1; size: .; V: TRBV6-6; D: .; DNA: TGTGCCAGCAACAGGGAGACTGAAGCTTTCTTT; CDR3: CASNRETEAFF